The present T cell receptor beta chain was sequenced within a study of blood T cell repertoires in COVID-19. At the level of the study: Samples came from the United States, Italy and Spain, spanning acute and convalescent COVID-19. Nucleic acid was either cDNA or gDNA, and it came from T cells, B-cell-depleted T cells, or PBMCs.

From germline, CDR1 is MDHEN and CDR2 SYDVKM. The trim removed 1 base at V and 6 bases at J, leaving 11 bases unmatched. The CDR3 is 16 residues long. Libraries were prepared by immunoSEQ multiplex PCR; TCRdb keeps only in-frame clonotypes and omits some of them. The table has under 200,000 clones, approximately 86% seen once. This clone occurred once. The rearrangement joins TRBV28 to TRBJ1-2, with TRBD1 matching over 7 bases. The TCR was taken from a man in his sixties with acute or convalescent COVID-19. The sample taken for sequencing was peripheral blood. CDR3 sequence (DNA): TGTGCCAGCAGTTTATTCAACCCCAGACAGGGTAATGGCTACACCTTC. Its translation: CASSLFNPRQGNGYTF.